Listed below are T cell receptor beta chains from one sample, sequenced in a study of T cells after yellow fever vaccination. TCRdb re-called the 5' RACE reads with MiXCR, one entry per CDR3 protein. This table holds 95,000 to 100,000 distinct CDR3 sequences, approximately 6.3% found once. Specimen: CD8+ T cells sorted from PBMCs, collected 10 days after the yellow fever booster vaccination. The receptors shown here come from a man aged 18 to 30 who received the YFV17D yellow fever vaccine. Both conserved end residues are part of each CDR3. A D gene is named only where the DNA matches it firmly. Clone size is shown for a subset of rows, as once, few, many or a class of expanded clone.

few	TRBV15	-	TRBJ2-3	CATSRSGGPTSTDTQYF	TGTGCCACCAGCAGATCCGGGGGCCCCACGAGCACAGATACGCAGTATTTT
-	TRBV7-6	-	TRBJ1-2	CASSLDLGSLGYTF	TGTGCCAGCAGCTTAGATCTCGGTTCGCTTGGCTACACCTTC
-	TRBV6-6	-	TRBJ2-1	CASSYTRYNEQFF	TGTGCCAGCAGTTACACGCGGTACAATGAGCAGTTCTTC
few	TRBV6-2/TRBV6-3	-	TRBJ2-1	CASSYLVSYNEQFF	TGTGCCAGCAGTTACTTAGTCTCCTACAATGAGCAGTTCTTC
-	TRBV27	-	TRBJ2-6	CASSLRTSGANVLTF	TGTGCCAGCAGTTTAAGGACCTCTGGGGCCAACGTCCTGACTTTC
-	TRBV5-6	-	TRBJ2-2	CASSPQGTRTGELFF	TGTGCCAGCAGCCCACAGGGAACTCGCACCGGGGAGCTGTTTTTT
few	TRBV7-3	TRBD2	TRBJ2-3	CASSSEGLRTDTQYF	TGTGCCAGCAGCTCTGAGGGACTACGCACAGATACGCAGTATTTT
-	TRBV19	TRBD1	TRBJ2-7	CASSPGTGAAYEQYF	TGTGCCAGTAGTCCGGGGACAGGGGCCGCCTACGAGCAGTACTTC
few	TRBV7-9	-	TRBJ2-2	CASKEGTGELFF	TGTGCCAGCAAGGAGGGCACCGGGGAGCTGTTTTTT
many	TRBV7-9	-	TRBJ1-1	CASSLITNTEAFF	TGTGCCAGCAGCTTAATCACCAACACTGAAGCTTTCTTT
once	TRBV12-3/TRBV12-4	TRBD1	TRBJ1-2	CASSPTRTGGNYGYTF	TGTGCCAGCAGCCCGACCAGGACAGGGGGCAACTATGGCTACACCTTC
few	TRBV20-1	-	TRBJ2-5	CSALRGAETQYF	TGCAGCGCACTCAGGGGAGCGGAGACCCAGTACTTC
few	TRBV4-2	TRBD2	TRBJ2-5	CASMKRSSGGAGETQYF	TGTGCCAGCATGAAGAGGTCTAGCGGGGGGGCCGGGGAGACCCAGTACTTC
few	TRBV19	-	TRBJ2-1	CATRGTARNEQFF	TGTGCCACCCGTGGAACCGCTCGGAATGAGCAGTTCTTC
many	TRBV19	-	TRBJ2-1	CASSPLGPYNEQFF	TGTGCCAGTAGTCCGTTGGGCCCCTACAATGAGCAGTTCTTC
-	TRBV15	-	TRBJ2-2	CATSRDSSYTGELFF	TGTGCCACCAGCAGAGATTCCTCCTACACCGGGGAGCTGTTTTTT
few	TRBV27	-	TRBJ2-1	CASSPRSSYNEQFF	TGTGCCAGCAGTCCCAGGAGCTCCTACAATGAGCAGTTCTTC
few	TRBV19	-	TRBJ2-6	CASSINSGANVLTF	TGTGCCAGTAGTATAAACTCTGGGGCCAACGTCCTGACTTTC